What follows are 20 T cell receptor beta chains derived from one specimen sequenced in a study of Ad26.COV2.S vaccination and SARS-CoV-2 variants. Generated by immunoSEQ multiplex PCR, the TCRdb table keeps only in-frame clones and is missing some. The table includes about 320,000 clones, 85% detected once. As for treatment: around 19 received Ad26.COV2.S at low or high dose, single or two shots; 5 received placebo; per-sample allocation not given. Vaccine and placebo recipients were sampled on day 63 after the first injection. The sequencing used peripheral blood, collected in a trial of Ad26.COV2.S vaccine versus placebo. The receptors derive from a person between 18 and 59 years old who received the Ad26.COV2.S COVID-19 vaccine or a placebo.

The chain has TRBV3-1 (or the pseudogene TRBV3-2) and TRBJ2-7; 9 bases align to TRBD2. J lost 1 base, V lost 2 bases, and 6 bases had no gene match. CDR3 length: 16 amino acids. CDR1 is LGHDT and CDR2 is YNNKEL in the germline V gene (reference sequence). CDR3 DNA sequence: TGTGCCAGCAGCCAACTAGGAACTAGCGGGTCCTACGAGCAGTACTTC. This translates into CASSQLGTSGSYEQYF.

This clone has a single count. The chain couples TRBV7-8 to TRBJ2-7; D perhaps matches TRBD2 (7 bases). CDR3 size: 17 residues. Per the germline V gene, CDR1 is SGHVS and CDR2 is FQNEAQ. With 4 bases removed from V and 4 bases from J, the gap between germline ends came to 23 bases. The CDR3 reads CASSSTLGRGEAYEQYF. CDR3 DNA sequence: TGTGCCAGCAGCTCGACCCTAGGGAGGGGGGAAGCATACGAGCAGTACTTC.

The rearrangement joins TRBV2 to TRBJ2-5, with TRBD2 as a possible D gene (5 bases). V lost 7 bases and J lost 4, with 13 bases in between. Germline lookup yields CDR1 SNHLY and CDR2 FYNNEI. This CDR3 has 13 residues. Here the CDR3 DNA reads TGTGCCAGCAAAGTGGTGAGGGCAGAGACCCAGTACTTC. Residues: CASKVVRAETQYF. The full variable domain, with the rest looked up from reference TRBV2 and TRBJ2-5, is EPEVTQTPSHQVTQMGQEVILRCVPISNHLYFYWYRQILGQKVEFLVSFYNNEISEKSEIFDDQFSVERPDGSNFTLKIRSTKLEDSAMYFCASKVVRAETQYFGPGTRLLVL.

The chain has TRBV29-1 and TRBJ1-1; a weak D match, TRBD1 (5 bases). The germline V and J ends were trimmed by 4 bases and 1 base, with 10 bases remaining between them. The germline V gene has CDR1 SQVTM and CDR2 ANQGSEA. There are 13 residues in the CDR3. CDR3 protein: CSVALQGNTEAFF. CDR3 in DNA: TGCAGCGTTGCTCTCCAGGGGAACACTGAAGCTTTCTTT.

V gene TRBV3-1 (or the pseudogene TRBV3-2) combines with J gene TRBJ2-7; possibly TRBD1 or TRBD2 for D (6 bases each). Germline CDR1 and CDR2: LGHDT and YNNKEL (reference sequence). V lost 4 bases and J 4 bases, leaving 14 bases between the germline ends. This CDR3 region has 14 residues. CDR3 in amino acids: CASSPRTGAYEQYF. For the CDR3, the DNA is TGTGCCAGCAGCCCGAGGACGGGGGCTTACGAGCAGTACTTC.

The rearrangement uses TRBV28 and TRBJ2-3, with 7 positions matching TRBD1. In germline, CDR1 is MDHEN, CDR2 SYDVKM. After removal of 10 bases from V and 1 base from J, the junction contained 8 bases not matched to a gene. The CDR3 length is 14 residues. CDR3 coding DNA: TGTGCCACCTACCTAACAGGGGGCACAGATACGCAGTATTTT. Translation gives CATYLTGGTDTQYF.

This chain joins TRBV25-1 and TRBJ1-1; the match to TRBD1 covers 8 bases. Germline trimming cut 8 bases from V and 5 bases from J; bases unmatched to any gene: 4. The length of the CDR3 is 12 residues. The germline V gene has CDR1 MGHDK and CDR2 SYGVNS. As DNA, the CDR3 is TGTGCCAGCCGGACAGGGCGAACTGAAGCTTTCTTT. It encodes CASRTGRTEAFF.

The count of this clone is one. The chain carries TRBV7-9 and TRBJ2-5; TRBD2 aligns across 9 bases. V gave up 5 bases and J gave up 1 base; unmatched junction bases: 2. The CDR3 has 14 amino acids. Per the germline V gene, CDR1 is SEHNR and CDR2 is FQNEAQ (reference sequence). The CDR3: CASSPTSGQETQYF. In DNA form, the CDR3 reads TGTGCCAGCAGCCCGACTAGCGGCCAAGAGACCCAGTACTTC.

V gene TRBV9 combines with J gene TRBJ1-2; a weak D match, TRBD1 (5 bases). Germline CDR1 and CDR2: SGDLS and YYNGEE. The CDR3 runs 12 residues. The V end lost 5 bases, the J end lost 5 bases, and 10 bases lay between the germline ends. The CDR3 here is CASRAAGYGYTF. For the CDR3, the DNA is TGTGCCAGCAGGGCGGCAGGGTATGGCTACACCTTC. The entire variable domain, with the rest obtained from reference TRBV9 and TRBJ1-2, is as follows: DSGVTQTPKHLITATGQRVTLRCSPRSGDLSVYWYQQSLDQGLQFLIQYYNGEERAKGNILERFSAQQFPDLHSELNLSSLELGDSALYFCASRAAGYGYTFGSGTRLTVV.

CDR3 bases: TGTGCCAGCAGCGGTGGGACTAGCCTTACCAACGAGCAGTACTTC. Protein: CASSGGTSLTNEQYF. V gene TRBV5-4 combines with J gene TRBJ2-7; 9 bases are a match to TRBD2. The junction had 10 bases not matched to a gene; V was cut back by 4 bases and J by 5 bases. Germline V gives CDR1 SGHNT, CDR2 YYREEE (reference sequence). CDR3 length equals 15 residues.

The V gene is TRBV9, the J gene TRBJ2-7; 9 nucleotides line up with TRBD2. Germline-derived CDR1 and CDR2 are SGDLS and YYNGEE. The CDR3 covers 17 residues. The V segment lost 0 bases and the J segment 3 bases; nucleotides outside the gene matches: 10. CDR3 region: CASSVGAASGGIYEQYF. CDR3 bases: TGTGCCAGCAGCGTAGGAGCGGCCAGCGGGGGGATCTACGAGCAGTACTTC. The full variable domain, its missing parts supplied by reference TRBV9 and TRBJ2-7, is DSGVTQTPKHLITATGQRVTLRCSPRSGDLSVYWYQQSLDQGLQFLIQYYNGEERAKGNILERFSAQQFPDLHSELNLSSLELGDSALYFCASSVGAASGGIYEQYFGPGTRLTVT.

The chain carries TRBV7-9 and TRBJ1-5; D gene unclear. Germline loops: CDR1 SEHNR, CDR2 FQNEAQ (reference sequence). V lost 0 bases and J 2 bases, leaving 8 bases between the germline ends. The CDR3 runs 15 residues. Here the CDR3 DNA reads TGTGCCAGCAGCTTAGCAGGGTACGGCAATCAGCCCCAGCATTTT. Encoded protein: CASSLAGYGNQPQHF.

The chain combines TRBV5-4 with TRBJ1-6; D is unclear. Per the germline V gene, CDR1 is SGHNT and CDR2 is YYREEE (reference sequence). This CDR3 spans 13 amino acids. V lost 1 base, J lost 14 bases, and 13 bases lay in between. The CDR3 region is CASSLWGGKTLHF. For the CDR3, the DNA is TGTGCCAGCAGCTTGTGGGGAGGGAAGACCCTCCACTTT.

The chain employs TRBV6-5 and TRBJ1-2; TRBD1 agrees at 9 bases. V dropped 2 bases and J dropped 4; count of bases not matched to a gene: 8. From germline, CDR1 is MNHEY and CDR2 SVGAGI. The CDR3 totals 16 residues. CDR3 sequence (DNA): TGTGCCAGCAGTTACGGGGGGACAGGGCCACCCTATGGCTACACCTTC. Translated: CASSYGGTGPPYGYTF.

V usage is TRBV30 and J usage is TRBJ1-2; possible D gene TRBD1, 5 bases. The CDR3 length is 11 residues. The ends were cut back, 4 bases at V and 3 bases at J, with 6 bases in the middle. Germline CDR1 reads GTSNPN; CDR2 reads SVGIG (reference sequence). The CDR3 bases are TGTGCCTGGAAACAGGACTATGGCTACACCTTC. It codes for CAWKQDYGYTF.

This clone was recorded only once. V gene TRBV6-1 combines with J gene TRBJ1-5; D gene uncertain. Between the trimmed V and J ends, which lost 3 bases and 7 bases, there was a span of 10 bases. Germline V gene data show CDR1 as MNHNS and CDR2 as SASEGT. CDR3 length: 13 amino acids. The DNA of the CDR3 is TGTGCCAGCAGTGAGCGGGAAGGGCAGCCCCAGCATTTT. Amino acids: CASSEREGQPQHF.

The gene calls are TRBV5-6 and TRBJ2-5; TRBD1 agrees at 8 bases. The V gene end was trimmed by 5 bases and the J gene end by 5 bases; junction bases not matched to a gene: 11. Germline V gives CDR1 SGHDT, CDR2 YYEEEE. The CDR3 is 15 amino acids. DNA for the CDR3: TGTGCCAGCAGGAGACAGGGGTCACGGTGGGAGACCCAGTACTTC. Translation gives CASRRQGSRWETQYF.

The gene calls are TRBV5-6 and TRBJ2-5; D unresolved. This CDR3 has 13 residues. Germline V CDR1 and CDR2: SGHDT, YYEEEE. V shed 3 bases and J shed 7 bases, with 13 bases lying between them. The CDR3 reads CASSSETRGTQYF. CDR3 sequence (DNA): TGTGCCAGCAGCTCAGAGACCCGAGGGACCCAGTACTTC.

This chain connects TRBV2 to TRBJ2-5; D remains ambiguous. Germline assignment: CDR1 SNHLY and CDR2 FYNNEI. The length of the CDR3 is 13 residues. Deletions cut 4 bases from V and 0 bases from J, with 6 bases between. CDR3 in amino acids: CASSVGYQETQYF. The CDR3 DNA follows: TGTGCCAGCAGTGTGGGCTACCAAGAGACCCAGTACTTC.

This chain uses TRBV6-5 with TRBJ2-1; a weak D match, TRBD2 (6 bases). The V end lost 5 bases, the J end lost 7 bases, and 12 bases lay between the germline ends. The CDR3 extends over 13 amino acids. Germline CDR1 reads MNHEY; CDR2 reads SVGAGI. In DNA, the CDR3 is TGTGCCAGCAGTCCCCTTCGGGGGAATGAGCAGTTCTTC. It yields the protein CASSPLRGNEQFF.